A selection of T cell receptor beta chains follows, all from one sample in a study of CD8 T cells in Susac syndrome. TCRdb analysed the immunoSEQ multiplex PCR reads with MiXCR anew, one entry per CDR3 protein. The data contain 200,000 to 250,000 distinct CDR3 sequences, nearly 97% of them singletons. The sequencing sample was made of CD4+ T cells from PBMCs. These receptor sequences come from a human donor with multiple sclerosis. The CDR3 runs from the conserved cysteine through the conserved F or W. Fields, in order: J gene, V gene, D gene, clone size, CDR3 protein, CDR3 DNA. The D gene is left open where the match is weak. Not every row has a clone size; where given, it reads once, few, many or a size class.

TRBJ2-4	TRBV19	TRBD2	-	CATAWTPTLAGLNIQYF	TGTGCCACCGCCTGGACCCCCACACTAGCGGGGTTAAACATTCAGTACTTC
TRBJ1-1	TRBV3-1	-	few	CASSQTVNTEAFF	TGTGCCAGCAGCCAGACAGTGAACACTGAAGCTTTCTTT
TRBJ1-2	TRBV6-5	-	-	CASSYGSVPDLYGYTF	TGTGCCAGCAGTTACGGTTCTGTCCCGGACCTCTATGGCTACACCTTC
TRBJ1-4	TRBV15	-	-	CATSRAGRKVF	TGTGCCACCAGTAGAGCGGGACGGAAGGTTTTT
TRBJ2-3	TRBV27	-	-	CASTTTRITDTQYF	TGTGCCAGCACGACAACGCGGATAACAGATACGCAGTATTTT
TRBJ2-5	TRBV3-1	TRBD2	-	CASSLAGGEETQYF	TGTGCCAGCAGCCTAGCGGGGGGAGAGGAGACCCAGTACTTC
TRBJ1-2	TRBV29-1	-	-	CSVESGNYGYTF	TGCAGCGTCGAAAGCGGCAACTATGGCTACACCTTC
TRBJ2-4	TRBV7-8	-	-	CASSLDGGKAKNIQYF	TGTGCCAGCAGCTTAGACGGCGGGAAAGCCAAAAACATTCAGTACTTC
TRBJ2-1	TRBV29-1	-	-	CSAPILTNNEQFF	TGCAGCGCCCCGATCCTTACGAACAATGAGCAGTTCTTC
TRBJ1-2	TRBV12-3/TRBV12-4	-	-	CASSFVLGRVLGYTF	TGTGCCAGCAGTTTTGTTTTGGGCAGGGTCCTGGGCTACACCTTC
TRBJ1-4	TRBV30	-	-	CAWRKGPIEKLFF	TGTGCCTGGAGAAAGGGACCGATCGAAAAACTGTTTTTT
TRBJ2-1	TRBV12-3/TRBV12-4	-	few	CASRDYNEQFF	TGTGCCAGCAGGGATTACAATGAGCAGTTCTTC
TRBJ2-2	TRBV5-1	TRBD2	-	CASSPGGANTGELFF	TGCGCCAGCAGCCCCGGGGGGGCGAACACCGGGGAGCTGTTTTTT
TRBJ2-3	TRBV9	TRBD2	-	CASSSYLAGGRASTDTQYF	TGTGCCAGCAGCTCCTACCTAGCGGGAGGTCGCGCTAGCACAGATACGCAGTATTTT
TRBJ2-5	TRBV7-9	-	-	CASSLVRGLGETQYF	TGTGCCAGCAGCTTAGTGAGGGGACTCGGGGAGACCCAGTACTTC
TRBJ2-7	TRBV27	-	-	CASSLMDRSYEQYF	TGTGCCAGCAGTTTAATGGACAGATCCTACGAGCAGTACTTC
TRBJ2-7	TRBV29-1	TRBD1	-	CSVEDQTTGVSYEQYF	TGCAGCGTTGAAGACCAAACGACAGGGGTATCCTACGAGCAGTACTTC
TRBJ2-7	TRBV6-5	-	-	CASRRTATDEQYF	TGTGCCAGCAGACGGACCGCTACGGACGAGCAGTACTTC
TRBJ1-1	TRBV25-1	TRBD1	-	CASSDLLTGGVTEAFF	TGTGCCAGCAGTGACCTATTGACAGGGGGCGTCACTGAAGCTTTCTTT
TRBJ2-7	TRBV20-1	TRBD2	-	CSAGPGLATYEQYF	TGCAGTGCTGGACCAGGACTAGCGACCTACGAGCAGTACTTC
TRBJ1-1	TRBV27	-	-	CASGFRGAAEAFF	TGTGCCAGCGGGTTCCGGGGGGCCGCTGAAGCTTTCTTT
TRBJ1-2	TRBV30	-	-	CAWRGVDTRNYGYTF	TGTGCCTGGCGAGGGGTGGACACCCGTAACTATGGCTACACCTTC
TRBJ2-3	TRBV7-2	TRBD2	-	CASSGPAGTSGGTDTQYF	TGTGCCAGCAGCGGCCCCGCCGGGACTAGCGGCGGCACAGATACGCAGTATTTT
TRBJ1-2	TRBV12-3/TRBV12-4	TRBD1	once	CASSPTGAPDYGYTF	TGTGCCAGCAGCCCTACAGGGGCACCCGACTATGGCTACACCTTC
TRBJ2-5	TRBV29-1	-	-	CSVCLWGGSFPETQYF	TGCAGCGTTTGTTTGTGGGGGGGCTCATTCCCAGAGACCCAGTACTTC
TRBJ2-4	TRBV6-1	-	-	CASKGAGGLAKNIQYF	TGTGCCAGCAAAGGGGCTGGGGGGTTAGCCAAAAACATTCAGTACTTC
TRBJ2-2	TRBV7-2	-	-	CASSLVITGRTGELFF	TGTGCCAGCAGCTTAGTAATTACAGGGCGCACCGGGGAGCTGTTTTTT
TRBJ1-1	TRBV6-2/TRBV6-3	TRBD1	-	CASISLPDRGRTEAFF	TGTGCCAGCATCTCGCTCCCGGACAGGGGGCGGACTGAAGCTTTCTTT
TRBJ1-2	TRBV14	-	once	CASSRELRDTGYTF	TGTGCCAGCAGCCGAGAGCTTCGGGACACTGGCTACACCTTC
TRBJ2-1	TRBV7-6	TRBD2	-	CASSLVASGANEQFF	TGTGCCAGCAGCTTAGTCGCTAGCGGGGCCAATGAGCAGTTCTTC
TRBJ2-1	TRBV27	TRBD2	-	CASSYPGGGNEQFF	TGTGCCAGCAGTTACCCGGGAGGCGGTAATGAGCAGTTCTTC
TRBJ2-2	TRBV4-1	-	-	CASSQDRVVTGELFF	TGCGCCAGCAGCCAAGATCGGGTGGTCACCGGGGAGCTGTTTTTT
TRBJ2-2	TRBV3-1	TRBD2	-	CASSQDSGRNGELFF	TGTGCCAGCAGCCAAGATAGCGGGAGAAACGGGGAGCTGTTTTTT